This TCR beta chain was sequenced in a study of T cells after yellow fever vaccination. For the study at large: Where fractions had low cell numbers, libraries were prepared from them with the SMART-Seq v4 Ultra Low Input RNA kit. Study-level findings and limits: CD4 and CD8 compartments shared a small share of clonotypes, likely from convergent recombination. Most primary-vaccination clones recurred post-booster (approximately 96% CD4, roughly 90% CD8).

V lost 0 bases and J lost 4; bases outside the gene matches: 8. The CDR3 runs to 17 residues. Germline loops: CDR1 SGHRS, CDR2 YFSETQ. A process of 5'RACE template switching, which added a universal primer site and UMIs, was used to make TCR cDNA. One entry per CDR3 protein, called by TCRdb with MiXCR from the 5' RACE reads. The sample lists 120,000 or so distinct CDR3 sequences; about 7.8% were seen once. This clonotype appeared many times. Its antigen is not known. This sequence originates from a man younger than 30 who received the YFV17D yellow fever vaccine. The source was CD4+ T cells sorted from PBMCs, collected approximately 40 days after the first yellow fever vaccination. This chain joins TRBV5-1 and TRBJ2-1, with 9 bases identical to TRBD2. CDR3 sequence reads: CASSLAGLAGAYNEQFF. CDR3 nucleotide sequence: TGCGCCAGCAGCTTGGCCGGTTTAGCGGGAGCGTACAATGAGCAGTTCTTC.